This is a list of T cell receptor beta chains from one sample in a study of PD-1 blockade in classical Hodgkin lymphoma. The repertoire was sequenced with immunoSEQ multiplex PCR; TCRdb's copy has only in-frame clones and lacks some. This table has roughly 50,000 clones, around 86% appearing once. Sequences were derived from peripheral blood mononuclear cells (PBMCs), sampled before the fourth cycle of nivolumab. The receptors originated from a human donor with classical Hodgkin lymphoma. The CDR3 runs from the conserved cysteine through the conserved F or W. The order of the fields is clone size, D gene, J gene, V gene, CDR3 DNA, CDR3 protein. A D gene is named only where the DNA matches it firmly. For some rows the clone size is stated as once, few or many, or as a class when expanded; others skip it.

abundance: NA; d_gene: NA; j_gene: TRBJ2-1; v_gene: TRBV27; CDR3nt: TGTGCCAGCAGTCTCGTGGCAGGGTCCAATGAGCAGTTCTTC; CDR3aa: CASSLVAGSNEQFF
abundance: NA; d_gene: NA; j_gene: TRBJ2-5; v_gene: TRBV7-3; CDR3nt: TGTGCCAGCAGCACATCCCCCAGACAGCAAGAGACCCAGTACTTC; CDR3aa: CASSTSPRQQETQYF
abundance: NA; d_gene: NA; j_gene: TRBJ2-4; v_gene: TRBV14; CDR3nt: TGTGCCAGCAGCCACAGGGCCAAAAACATTCAGTACTTC; CDR3aa: CASSHRAKNIQYF
abundance: NA; d_gene: TRBD1; j_gene: TRBJ2-1; v_gene: TRBV2; CDR3nt: TGTGCCAGCACGGGGGACAGGCTCCACAATGAGCAGTTCTTC; CDR3aa: CASTGDRLHNEQFF
abundance: NA; d_gene: NA; j_gene: TRBJ2-7; v_gene: TRBV19; CDR3nt: TGTGCCAGTAGTTACGGGGACCCGACCTACGAGCAGTACTTC; CDR3aa: CASSYGDPTYEQYF
abundance: NA; d_gene: TRBD2; j_gene: TRBJ2-7; v_gene: TRBV10-3; CDR3nt: TGTGCCATCAGTGTCCTAGCGGGGTACGAGCAGTACTTC; CDR3aa: CAISVLAGYEQYF
abundance: few; d_gene: NA; j_gene: TRBJ1-2; v_gene: TRBV6-6; CDR3nt: TGTGCCAGCAGTTCGGACCCAGACCGTGGCTACACCTTC; CDR3aa: CASSSDPDRGYTF
abundance: NA; d_gene: NA; j_gene: TRBJ2-3; v_gene: TRBV9; CDR3nt: TGTGCCAGCAGCGTAGAAACAGATACGCAGTATTTT; CDR3aa: CASSVETDTQYF
abundance: NA; d_gene: NA; j_gene: TRBJ2-7; v_gene: TRBV2; CDR3nt: TGTGCCAGCAGTGAATTTACCTACGAGCAGTACTTC; CDR3aa: CASSEFTYEQYF
abundance: few; d_gene: NA; j_gene: TRBJ2-2; v_gene: TRBV4-2; CDR3nt: TGTGCCAGCAGCCCGAACAGGGAAGTCGGGGAGCTGTTTTTT; CDR3aa: CASSPNREVGELFF
abundance: NA; d_gene: NA; j_gene: TRBJ1-5; v_gene: TRBV6-5; CDR3nt: TGTGCCAGCGGAACAGGTTCCTATCAGCCCCAGCATTTT; CDR3aa: CASGTGSYQPQHF
abundance: NA; d_gene: TRBD1; j_gene: TRBJ1-1; v_gene: TRBV28; CDR3nt: TGTGCCAGCAGTTTGAAGGGGGCGTTTGGGGCTTTCTTT; CDR3aa: CASSLKGAFGAFF
abundance: NA; d_gene: NA; j_gene: TRBJ1-1; v_gene: TRBV21-1; CDR3nt: TGTGCCAGCAGCAAGAAAAGGCTGGCGAACACTGAAGCTTTCTTT; CDR3aa: CASSKKRLANTEAFF
abundance: NA; d_gene: NA; j_gene: TRBJ2-2; v_gene: TRBV19; CDR3nt: TGTGCCAGTAGTATCGAGGGGCGGAACACCGGGGAGCTGTTTTTT; CDR3aa: CASSIEGRNTGELFF
abundance: NA; d_gene: TRBD1; j_gene: TRBJ2-1; v_gene: TRBV19; CDR3nt: TGTGCCAGTGGGCGGACAGGTAACTACAATGAGCAGTTCTTC; CDR3aa: CASGRTGNYNEQFF
abundance: NA; d_gene: TRBD1; j_gene: TRBJ2-2; v_gene: TRBV5-1; CDR3nt: TGCGCCAGCAGCTTGAAAGCGGCAGGGGGAATCGGGGAGCTGTTTTTT; CDR3aa: CASSLKAAGGIGELFF
abundance: NA; d_gene: TRBD2; j_gene: TRBJ2-1; v_gene: TRBV10-1; CDR3nt: TGCGCCAGCACCCTTGGCGGGGGGAACAATGAGCAGTTCTTC; CDR3aa: CASTLGGGNNEQFF
abundance: NA; d_gene: NA; j_gene: TRBJ2-1; v_gene: TRBV4-3; CDR3nt: TGCGCCAGCAGCCAAGGGGACATTTACAATGAGCAGTTCTTC; CDR3aa: CASSQGDIYNEQFF
abundance: NA; d_gene: NA; j_gene: TRBJ2-1; v_gene: TRBV4-1; CDR3nt: TGCGCCAGCAGCCAAGATATAAGCTCTAAGCAGTTCTTC; CDR3aa: CASSQDISSKQFF
abundance: few; d_gene: NA; j_gene: TRBJ2-7; v_gene: TRBV14; CDR3nt: TGTGCCAGCAGCCCGACCGGTGGCCCCTACGAGCAGTACTTC; CDR3aa: CASSPTGGPYEQYF
abundance: NA; d_gene: TRBD2; j_gene: TRBJ2-2; v_gene: TRBV28; CDR3nt: TGTGCCAGCACCTTAAGGGGACTAGCGGGAGATACCGGGGAGCTGTTTTTT; CDR3aa: CASTLRGLAGDTGELFF
abundance: few; d_gene: TRBD1; j_gene: TRBJ2-2; v_gene: TRBV9; CDR3nt: TGTGCCAGCAGCACCCGACTCAGGGGGCACACCGGGGAGCTGTTTTTT; CDR3aa: CASSTRLRGHTGELFF
abundance: NA; d_gene: NA; j_gene: TRBJ2-3; v_gene: TRBV11-1; CDR3nt: TGTGCCAGCAGCCCACAGGGAAGTACGCAGTATTTT; CDR3aa: CASSPQGSTQYF
abundance: NA; d_gene: NA; j_gene: TRBJ2-3; v_gene: TRBV18; CDR3nt: TGTGCCAGCTCACCTATAGGGGGGCCCTCCTCCGCAGATACGCAGTATTTT; CDR3aa: CASSPIGGPSSADTQYF
abundance: once; d_gene: NA; j_gene: TRBJ1-1; v_gene: TRBV19; CDR3nt: TGTGCCAGTAGTATTCTCTCAGGGCGGGGGGACACTGAAGCTTTCTTT; CDR3aa: CASSILSGRGDTEAFF
abundance: NA; d_gene: NA; j_gene: TRBJ1-2; v_gene: TRBV7-2; CDR3nt: TGTGCCAGCAGCCCCCGAGTAGGAGGGCTGGCCGCTAACTATGGCTACACCTTC; CDR3aa: CASSPRVGGLAANYGYTF
abundance: NA; d_gene: NA; j_gene: TRBJ1-1; v_gene: TRBV7-3; CDR3nt: TGTGCCAGCAGCGCAGGACGAAACACTGAAGCTTTCTTT; CDR3aa: CASSAGRNTEAFF
abundance: NA; d_gene: NA; j_gene: TRBJ2-2; v_gene: TRBV29-1; CDR3nt: TGCAGCGTTGAAAGGGACCATTCCACCGGGGAGCTGTTTTTT; CDR3aa: CSVERDHSTGELFF
abundance: NA; d_gene: TRBD1; j_gene: TRBJ2-2; v_gene: TRBV14; CDR3nt: TGTGCCAGCAGACTTAGGACAGGGTCAGGGGAGCTGTTTTTT; CDR3aa: CASRLRTGSGELFF
abundance: once; d_gene: NA; j_gene: TRBJ2-3; v_gene: TRBV28; CDR3nt: TGTGCCAGCAGCTCCGGGCAGTCTAGCACAGATACGCAGTATTTT; CDR3aa: CASSSGQSSTDTQYF
abundance: NA; d_gene: TRBD1; j_gene: TRBJ2-5; v_gene: TRBV15; CDR3nt: TGTGCCACCAGCAGAGAGGACAGGAGGCTAGAGACCCAGTACTTC; CDR3aa: CATSREDRRLETQYF
abundance: NA; d_gene: TRBD1; j_gene: TRBJ2-7; v_gene: TRBV7-2; CDR3nt: TGTGCCAGCAGCATGAGCCGGGACAGATACGAGCAGTACTTC; CDR3aa: CASSMSRDRYEQYF
abundance: NA; d_gene: NA; j_gene: TRBJ1-5; v_gene: TRBV27; CDR3nt: TGTGCCAGCAGTTCTGGGATCTCGGATCAGCCCCAGCATTTT; CDR3aa: CASSSGISDQPQHF
abundance: NA; d_gene: TRBD1; j_gene: TRBJ1-1; v_gene: TRBV9; CDR3nt: TGTGCCAGCAGCTCACAGGGGGGCACTGAAGCTTTCTTT; CDR3aa: CASSSQGGTEAFF
abundance: NA; d_gene: NA; j_gene: TRBJ1-4; v_gene: TRBV27; CDR3nt: TGTGCCAGCGCCCTGCAAGGGGATCTAGATGAAAAACTGTTTTTT; CDR3aa: CASALQGDLDEKLFF
abundance: NA; d_gene: NA; j_gene: TRBJ2-2; v_gene: TRBV4-1; CDR3nt: TGCGCCAGCAGCCACCCCCGGGACGGGAACACCGGGGAGCTGTTTTTT; CDR3aa: CASSHPRDGNTGELFF
abundance: few; d_gene: NA; j_gene: TRBJ1-5; v_gene: TRBV19; CDR3nt: TGTGCCAGTCAACCCCTTTTGGGGTCTAATCAGCCCCAGCATTTT; CDR3aa: CASQPLLGSNQPQHF
abundance: NA; d_gene: NA; j_gene: TRBJ1-1; v_gene: TRBV2; CDR3nt: TGTGCCAGCAGGTTGACAGACGCTGAAGCTTTCTTT; CDR3aa: CASRLTDAEAFF
abundance: once; d_gene: TRBD2; j_gene: TRBJ2-3; v_gene: TRBV5-8; CDR3nt: TGTGCCAGCAGGGCTAGCGGAGATTTTATCCGTTTGAGCACAGATACGCAGTATTTT; CDR3aa: CASRASGDFIRLSTDTQYF
abundance: NA; d_gene: NA; j_gene: TRBJ2-1; v_gene: TRBV19; CDR3nt: TGTGCCAGTAGTCCGAGACACGGGGGCAATGAGCAGTTCTTC; CDR3aa: CASSPRHGGNEQFF
abundance: NA; d_gene: NA; j_gene: TRBJ1-5; v_gene: TRBV7-9; CDR3nt: TGTGCCAGCAGCTTAGGGGCCGATCAGCCCCAGCATTTT; CDR3aa: CASSLGADQPQHF
abundance: NA; d_gene: TRBD2; j_gene: TRBJ2-1; v_gene: TRBV15; CDR3nt: TGTGCCACCAGCAGAGGGGGGGTATTCGGGACTAGCGGCTACAATGAGCAGTTCTTC; CDR3aa: CATSRGGVFGTSGYNEQFF
abundance: NA; d_gene: NA; j_gene: TRBJ1-3; v_gene: TRBV5-1; CDR3nt: TGCGCCAGCAGCGAACAGGGTACTGGAAACACCATATATTTT; CDR3aa: CASSEQGTGNTIYF
abundance: few; d_gene: TRBD1; j_gene: TRBJ2-7; v_gene: TRBV7-9; CDR3nt: TGTGCCAGCAGCCCCCGGGGACAGGGGTTTTACGAGCAGTACTTC; CDR3aa: CASSPRGQGFYEQYF
abundance: NA; d_gene: TRBD2; j_gene: TRBJ2-1; v_gene: TRBV7-2; CDR3nt: TGTGCCAGCAGCTTAGGGGGCGTAGCGGGAGCCAGGGAGCAGTTCTTC; CDR3aa: CASSLGGVAGAREQFF
abundance: NA; d_gene: NA; j_gene: TRBJ1-2; v_gene: TRBV29-1; CDR3nt: TGCAGCGTTGAGGGGGACATGTATGGCTACACCTTC; CDR3aa: CSVEGDMYGYTF
abundance: NA; d_gene: TRBD1; j_gene: TRBJ2-1; v_gene: TRBV5-5; CDR3nt: TGTGCCAGCAGCTTGTGGGGACAGGGGCCCCCATACAATGAGCAGTTCTTC; CDR3aa: CASSLWGQGPPYNEQFF
abundance: NA; d_gene: NA; j_gene: TRBJ2-5; v_gene: TRBV5-1; CDR3nt: TGCGCCAGCACCCTTGGAGTCGGAGAGACCCAGTACTTC; CDR3aa: CASTLGVGETQYF
abundance: NA; d_gene: TRBD1; j_gene: TRBJ2-7; v_gene: TRBV14; CDR3nt: TGTGCCAGCAGCCTCGGGACCGGGACCCACAGGGGCGAGCAGTACTTC; CDR3aa: CASSLGTGTHRGEQYF
abundance: NA; d_gene: NA; j_gene: TRBJ1-1; v_gene: TRBV29-1; CDR3nt: TGCAGCGGCGGACATAACACTGAAGCTTTCTTT; CDR3aa: CSGGHNTEAFF
abundance: NA; d_gene: TRBD2; j_gene: TRBJ2-6; v_gene: TRBV7-3; CDR3nt: TGTGCCAGCAGCGCTCGGACTAGCGGGATGTTCTCTGGGGCCAACGTCCTGACTTTC; CDR3aa: CASSARTSGMFSGANVLTF
abundance: NA; d_gene: NA; j_gene: TRBJ1-2; v_gene: TRBV14; CDR3nt: TGTGCCAGCAGCCACATTCGACTCGGCTATGGCTACACCTTC; CDR3aa: CASSHIRLGYGYTF
abundance: NA; d_gene: NA; j_gene: TRBJ1-4; v_gene: TRBV5-1; CDR3nt: TGCGCCAGCAGCTTTGGCGGTAGTAATGAAAAACTGTTTTTT; CDR3aa: CASSFGGSNEKLFF
abundance: NA; d_gene: TRBD1; j_gene: TRBJ2-7; v_gene: TRBV29-1; CDR3nt: TGCAGCGTTGGTTCGGCGGGACAGGGAAGCGGCGAGCAGTACTTC; CDR3aa: CSVGSAGQGSGEQYF
abundance: NA; d_gene: NA; j_gene: TRBJ2-3; v_gene: TRBV6-6; CDR3nt: TGTGCCAGCAGTTACCGACCTGTCGCAGATACGCAGTATTTT; CDR3aa: CASSYRPVADTQYF
abundance: NA; d_gene: NA; j_gene: TRBJ2-3; v_gene: TRBV29-1; CDR3nt: TGCAGCGTTGTTGGCAGAAACACAGATACGCAGTATTTT; CDR3aa: CSVVGRNTDTQYF
abundance: NA; d_gene: NA; j_gene: TRBJ2-2; v_gene: TRBV28; CDR3nt: TGTGCCAGCAGCCCTGTCCCAGGGGGGATGAACACCGGGGAGCTGTTTTTT; CDR3aa: CASSPVPGGMNTGELFF
abundance: NA; d_gene: NA; j_gene: TRBJ1-4; v_gene: TRBV7-9; CDR3nt: TGTGCCAGCAGATTACAGGGTTCTGAAAAACTGTTTTTT; CDR3aa: CASRLQGSEKLFF